These 9 T cell receptor beta chains originate from one sample sequenced in a study of blood T cell repertoires in COVID-19. Sequenced by immunoSEQ multiplex PCR; TCRdb stores in-frame clones only, minus some. This sample has under 250,000 clones; roughly four fifths occur once, and the top ten carry around 3.5%. Sequencing used PBMCs or T cells enriched from blood (not recorded which). These receptors were taken from a woman in her thirties or forties who had been exposed to COVID-19.

The chain is built from TRBV7-3 and TRBJ1-5; 7 bases are a match to TRBD1. Germline V gene data show CDR1 as SGHTA and CDR2 as FQGTGA. There are 14 residues in the CDR3. V was clipped by 5 bases and J by 1 base; unmatched bases: 2. The CDR3 sequence is CASSATGSNQPQHF. CDR3 DNA: TGTGCCAGCAGCGCGACAGGGAGCAATCAGCCCCAGCATTTT.

This sequence joins TRBV1 and TRBJ2-1; whether TRBD2, the table's D call, matches the DNA was not checked. TRBV1 is deemed a pseudogene. CDR3 length: 17 amino acids. The CDR3 here is CTSSRSSGANSYNEQFF. The CDR3 region has the DNA TGCACCAGCTCTCGGTCTAGCGGGGCCAATTCCTACAATGAGCAGTTCTTC.

This clone was seen only a few times. The gene calls are TRBV7-8 and TRBJ2-1, with D possibly matching TRBD1 (5 bases). Between the trimmed V and J ends, which lost 2 bases and 3 bases, there was a span of 14 bases. This CDR3 region has 16 residues. Germline loops: CDR1 SGHVS, CDR2 FQNEAQ. Here the CDR3 reads CASSLQSGFLYNEQFF. The CDR3 DNA follows: TGTGCCAGCAGCTTACAATCAGGGTTCCTCTACAATGAGCAGTTCTTC.

The CDR3 loop reads CAPGKGETQYF. CDR3 DNA: TGTGCCCCGGGAAAGGGAGAGACCCAGTACTTC. This chain connects TRBV24-1 to TRBJ2-5; D possibly corresponds to TRBD2 (5 bases). This CDR3 has 11 amino acids. Germline V gene lookup returns CDR1 KGHDR and CDR2 SFDVKD. Trimming shortened V by 12 bases and J by 4 bases, and 11 bases separated the two germline ends.

The genes are TRBV6-1 and TRBJ1-1; the D is unclear. There are 15 residues in the CDR3. Germline CDR1 reads MNHNS; CDR2 reads SASEGT. V shed 2 bases and J shed 1 base, with 11 bases lying between them. The CDR3 reads CASSEPPGWNTEAFF. The CDR3 DNA is TGTGCCAGCAGTGAACCCCCAGGCTGGAACACTGAAGCTTTCTTT.

This rearrangement joins TRBV28 to TRBJ2-7, with TRBD1 matching 8 bases. This CDR3 comprises 11 residues. CDR1 is MDHEN and CDR2 is SYDVKM in the germline V gene. J gave up 13 bases and V 5 bases, and 7 bases lay outside the gene matches. The CDR3 loop is CASSTGQGAYF. In DNA, the CDR3 is TGTGCCAGCAGTACCGGACAGGGAGCATACTTC.

The CDR3: CASSLWGRTPYEQYF. The CDR3 nucleotides are TGTGCCAGCAGTTTATGGGGGCGGACACCCTACGAGCAGTACTTC. The V call is TRBV28, the J call TRBJ2-7, with D possibly matching TRBD1 (5 bases). The CDR3 has 15 residues. In germline, CDR1 is MDHEN, CDR2 SYDVKM. V was pared by 0 bases and J by 2 bases, with 11 bases between.

This clone was recorded a few times. The V gene is TRBV15, the J gene TRBJ2-1; D is uncertain. Germline CDR1 and CDR2: LNHNV and YYDKDF (reference sequence). CDR3 length equals 15 residues. Trimming took 1 base from V and 4 from J, leaving 11 bases between them. CDR3 sequence (DNA): TGTGCCACCAGCAGAGCAGGCCTAAATTACAATGAGCAGTTCTTC. Translating gives CATSRAGLNYNEQFF.

This clone was seen once. The rearrangement joins TRBV4-3 to TRBJ2-1, with 8 nucleotides matching TRBD2. Germline lookup yields CDR1 LGHNA and CDR2 YSLEER. J lost 9 bases, V lost 5 bases, and 6 bases had no gene match. The CDR3 loop spans 13 amino acids. The chain's CDR3 is CASSYMSGGEQFF. The CDR3 region has the DNA TGCGCCAGCAGCTATATGAGCGGGGGTGAGCAGTTCTTC.